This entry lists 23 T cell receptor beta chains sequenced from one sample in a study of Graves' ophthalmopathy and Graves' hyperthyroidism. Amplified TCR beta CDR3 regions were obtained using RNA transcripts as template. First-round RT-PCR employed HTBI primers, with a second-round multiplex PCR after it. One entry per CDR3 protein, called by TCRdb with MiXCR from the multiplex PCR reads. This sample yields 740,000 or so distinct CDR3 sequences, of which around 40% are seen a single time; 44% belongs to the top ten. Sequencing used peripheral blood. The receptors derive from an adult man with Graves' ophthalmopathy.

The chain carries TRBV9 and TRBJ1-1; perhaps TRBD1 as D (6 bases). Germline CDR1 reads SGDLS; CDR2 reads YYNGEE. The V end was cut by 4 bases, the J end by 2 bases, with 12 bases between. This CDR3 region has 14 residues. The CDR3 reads CASSHQGHNTEAFF. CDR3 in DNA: TGTGCCAGCAGCCACCAGGGGCATAACACTGAAGCTTTCTTT.

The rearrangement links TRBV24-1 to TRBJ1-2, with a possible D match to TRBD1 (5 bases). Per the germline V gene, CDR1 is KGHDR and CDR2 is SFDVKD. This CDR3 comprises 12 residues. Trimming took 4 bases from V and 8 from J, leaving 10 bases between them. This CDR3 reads CATSDRVEGYTF. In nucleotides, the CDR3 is TGTGCCACCAGTGACAGGGTGGAAGGCTACACCTTC.

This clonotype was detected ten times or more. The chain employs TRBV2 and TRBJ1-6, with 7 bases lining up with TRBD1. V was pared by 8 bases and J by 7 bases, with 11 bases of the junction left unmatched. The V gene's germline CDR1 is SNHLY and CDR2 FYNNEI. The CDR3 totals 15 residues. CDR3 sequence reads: CASAAPGTANSPLHF. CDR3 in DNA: TGTGCCAGCGCGGCCCCCGGGACAGCAAATTCACCCCTCCACTTT.

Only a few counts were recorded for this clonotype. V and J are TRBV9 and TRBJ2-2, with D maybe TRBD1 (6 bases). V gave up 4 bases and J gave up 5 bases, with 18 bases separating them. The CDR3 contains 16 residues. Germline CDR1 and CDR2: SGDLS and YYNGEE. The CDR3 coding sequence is TGTGCCAGCAGCCAGCCTGGGACAAGTTATACCGGGGAGCTGTTTTTT. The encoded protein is CASSQPGTSYTGELFF.

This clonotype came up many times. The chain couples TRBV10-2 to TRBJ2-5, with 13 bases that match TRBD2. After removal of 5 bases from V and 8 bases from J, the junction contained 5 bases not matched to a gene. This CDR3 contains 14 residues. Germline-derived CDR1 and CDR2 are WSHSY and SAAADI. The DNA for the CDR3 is TGCGCCAGCAGTCTTGGACTAGCGGGGGCCACCCAGTACTTC. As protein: CASSLGLAGATQYF.

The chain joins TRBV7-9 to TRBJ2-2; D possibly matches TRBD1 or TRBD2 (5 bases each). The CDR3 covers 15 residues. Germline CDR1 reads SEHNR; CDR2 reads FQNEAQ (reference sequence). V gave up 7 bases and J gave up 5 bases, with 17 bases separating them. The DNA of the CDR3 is TGTGCCAGCACTTTAAGTCAGGGAGTGACCGGGGAGCTGTTTTTT. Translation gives CASTLSQGVTGELFF.

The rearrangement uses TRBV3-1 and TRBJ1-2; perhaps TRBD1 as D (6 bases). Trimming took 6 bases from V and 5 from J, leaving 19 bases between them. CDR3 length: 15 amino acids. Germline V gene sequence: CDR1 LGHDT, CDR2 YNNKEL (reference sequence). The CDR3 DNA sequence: TGTGCCAGCAGTCCCTCAACCGACAGGTTATATGGCTACACCTTC. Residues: CASSPSTDRLYGYTF.

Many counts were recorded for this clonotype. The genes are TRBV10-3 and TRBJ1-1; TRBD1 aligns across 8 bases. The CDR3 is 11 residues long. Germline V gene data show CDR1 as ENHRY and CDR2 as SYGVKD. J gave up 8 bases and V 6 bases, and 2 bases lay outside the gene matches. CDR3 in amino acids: CAISGDREAFF. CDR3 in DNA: TGTGCCATCAGCGGGGACAGGGAAGCTTTCTTT.

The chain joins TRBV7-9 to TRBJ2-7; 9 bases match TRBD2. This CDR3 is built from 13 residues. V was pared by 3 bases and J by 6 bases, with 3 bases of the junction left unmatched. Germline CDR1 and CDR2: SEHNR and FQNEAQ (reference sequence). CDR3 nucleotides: TGTGCCAGCAGCTTCGATAGCGGGAGCGAGCAGTACTTC. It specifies CASSFDSGSEQYF.

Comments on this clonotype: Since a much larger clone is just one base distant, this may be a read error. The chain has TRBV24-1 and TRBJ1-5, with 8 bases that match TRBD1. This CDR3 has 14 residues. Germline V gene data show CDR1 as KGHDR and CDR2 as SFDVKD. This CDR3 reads CASSVETGDQPPHF. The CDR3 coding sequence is TGTGCCAGCAGTGTAGAGACAGGGGATCAGCCCCCGCATTTT.

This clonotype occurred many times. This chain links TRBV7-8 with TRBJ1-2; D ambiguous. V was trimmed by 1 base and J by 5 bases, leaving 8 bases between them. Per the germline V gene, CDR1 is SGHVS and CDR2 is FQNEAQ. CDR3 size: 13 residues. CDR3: CASSLVQLYGYTF. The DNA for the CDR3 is TGTGCCAGCAGCTTAGTTCAGCTTTATGGCTACACCTTC.

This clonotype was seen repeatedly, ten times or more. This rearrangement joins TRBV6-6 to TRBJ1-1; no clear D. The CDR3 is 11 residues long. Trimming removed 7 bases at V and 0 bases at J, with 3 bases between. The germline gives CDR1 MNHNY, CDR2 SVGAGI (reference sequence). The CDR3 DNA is TGTGCCAGCACCATGAACACTGAAGCTTTCTTT. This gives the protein CASTMNTEAFF.

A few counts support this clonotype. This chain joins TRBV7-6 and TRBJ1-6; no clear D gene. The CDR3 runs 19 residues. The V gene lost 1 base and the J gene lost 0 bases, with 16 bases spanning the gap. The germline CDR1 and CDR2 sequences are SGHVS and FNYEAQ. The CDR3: CASSLGASGSSSYNSPLHF. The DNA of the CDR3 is TGTGCCAGCAGCTTAGGAGCATCCGGTTCGAGCTCCTATAATTCACCCCTCCACTTT.

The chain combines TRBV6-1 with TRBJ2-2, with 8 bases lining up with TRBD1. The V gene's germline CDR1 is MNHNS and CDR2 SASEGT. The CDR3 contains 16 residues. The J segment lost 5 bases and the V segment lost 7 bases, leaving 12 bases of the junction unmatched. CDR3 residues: CASIIRQGLRTGELFF. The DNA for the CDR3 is TGTGCCAGCATCATAAGACAGGGGCTGAGGACCGGGGAGCTGTTTTTT.

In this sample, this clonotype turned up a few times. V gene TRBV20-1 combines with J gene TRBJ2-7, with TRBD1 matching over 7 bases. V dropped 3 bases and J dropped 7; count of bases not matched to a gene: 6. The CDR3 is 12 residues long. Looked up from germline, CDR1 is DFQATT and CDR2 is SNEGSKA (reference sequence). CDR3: CSASDREEEQYF. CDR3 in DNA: TGCAGTGCTAGCGACAGGGAAGAGGAGCAGTACTTC.

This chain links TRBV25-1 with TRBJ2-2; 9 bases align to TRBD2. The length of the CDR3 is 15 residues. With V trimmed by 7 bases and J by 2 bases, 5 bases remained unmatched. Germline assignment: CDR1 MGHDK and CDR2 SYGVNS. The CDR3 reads CASTPGLANTGELFF. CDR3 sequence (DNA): TGTGCCAGCACCCCGGGACTAGCAAACACCGGGGAGCTGTTTTTT.

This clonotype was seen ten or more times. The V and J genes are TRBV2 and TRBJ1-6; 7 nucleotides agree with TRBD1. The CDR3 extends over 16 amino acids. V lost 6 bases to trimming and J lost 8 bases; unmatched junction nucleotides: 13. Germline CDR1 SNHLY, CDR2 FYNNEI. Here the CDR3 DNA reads TGTGCCAGCAGCCCGACAGGGAAATCGTCAGATTCACCCCTCCACTTT. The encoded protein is CASSPTGKSSDSPLHF. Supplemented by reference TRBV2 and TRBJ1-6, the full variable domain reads EPEVTQTPSHQVTQMGQEVILRCVPISNHLYFYWYRQILGQKVEFLVSFYNNEISEKSEIFDDQFSVERPDGSNFTLKIRSTKLEDSAMYFCASSPTGKSSDSPLHFGNGTRLTVT.

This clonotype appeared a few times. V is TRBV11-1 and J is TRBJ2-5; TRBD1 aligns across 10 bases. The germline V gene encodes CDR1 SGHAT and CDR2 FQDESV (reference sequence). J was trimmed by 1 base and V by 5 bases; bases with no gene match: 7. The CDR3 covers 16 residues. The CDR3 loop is CASSLGGDRGQETQYF. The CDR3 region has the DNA TGTGCCAGCAGCCTGGGGGGGGACAGGGGCCAAGAGACCCAGTACTTC.

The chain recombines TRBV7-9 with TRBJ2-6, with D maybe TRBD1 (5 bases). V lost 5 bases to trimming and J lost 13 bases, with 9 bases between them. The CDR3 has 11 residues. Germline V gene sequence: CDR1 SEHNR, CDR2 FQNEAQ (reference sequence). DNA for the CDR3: TGTGCCAGCAGCGAGCGACAGGTCCTGACTTTC. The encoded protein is CASSERQVLTF.

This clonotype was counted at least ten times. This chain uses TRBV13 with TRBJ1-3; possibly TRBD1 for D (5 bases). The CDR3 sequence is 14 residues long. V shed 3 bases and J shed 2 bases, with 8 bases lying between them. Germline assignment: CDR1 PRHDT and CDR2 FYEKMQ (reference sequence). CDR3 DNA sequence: TGTGCCAGCAGCTTCGGCAGGGCTGGAAACACCATATATTTT. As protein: CASSFGRAGNTIYF. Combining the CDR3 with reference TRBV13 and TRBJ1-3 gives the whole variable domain AAGVIQSPRHLIKEKRETATLKCYPIPRHDTVYWYQQGPGQDPQFLISFYEKMQSDKGSIPDRFSAQQFSDYHSELNMSSLELGDSALYFCASSFGRAGNTIYFGEGSWLTVV.

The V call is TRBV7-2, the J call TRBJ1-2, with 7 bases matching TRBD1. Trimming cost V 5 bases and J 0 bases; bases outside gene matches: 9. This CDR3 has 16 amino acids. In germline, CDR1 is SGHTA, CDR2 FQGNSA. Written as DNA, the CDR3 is TGTGCCAGCAGCCTACTACCGGGACAGACTAACTATGGCTACACCTTC. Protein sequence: CASSLLPGQTNYGYTF. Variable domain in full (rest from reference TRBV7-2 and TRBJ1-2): GAGVSQSPSNKVTEKGKDVELRCDPISGHTALYWYRQSLGQGLEFLIYFQGNSAPDKSGLPSDRFSAERTGGSVSTLTIQRTQQEDSAVYLCASSLLPGQTNYGYTFGSGTRLTVV.

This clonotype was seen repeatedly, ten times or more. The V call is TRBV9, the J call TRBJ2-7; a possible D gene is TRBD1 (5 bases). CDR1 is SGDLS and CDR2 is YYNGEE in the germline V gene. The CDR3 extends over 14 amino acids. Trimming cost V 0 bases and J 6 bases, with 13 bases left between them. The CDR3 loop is CASSVAIRDGEQYF. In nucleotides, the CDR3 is TGTGCCAGCAGCGTAGCTATCAGGGATGGCGAGCAGTACTTC.

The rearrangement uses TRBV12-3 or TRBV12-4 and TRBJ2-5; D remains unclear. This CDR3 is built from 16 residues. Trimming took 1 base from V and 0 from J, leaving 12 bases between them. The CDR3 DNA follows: TGTGCCAGCAGTTTAGTAGGCTGGGGATACCAAGAGACCCAGTACTTC. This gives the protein CASSLVGWGYQETQYF.